This T cell receptor beta chain was sequenced in a study of spatial heterogeneity in lung cancer. Study-wide results and limits: Tumor TCRs that were ubiquitous and expanded showed up in blood more at resection than follow-up.

This CDR3 is built from 15 residues. The germline V gene encodes CDR1 MNHEY and CDR2 SMNVEV (reference sequence). V lost 5 bases and J lost 3; bases outside the gene matches: 5. TCRdb re-derived calls from the 5' RACE reads in MiXCR, one entry per CDR3 protein. Of fewer than 45,000 distinct CDR3 sequences in the sample, about 6.8% are singletons; the top ten hold around 43%. As for time point: sample taken at primary tumor resection. There were 72 donors, all of them untreated patients with early-stage non-small cell lung cancer. This clonotype occurred many times. Antigen unknown. This clonotype was sampled from a female donor with early-stage non-small cell lung cancer. The V and J genes are TRBV27 and TRBJ2-7; 12 nucleotides agree with TRBD1. Sequencing used PBMCs, obtained at surgery. CDR3 sequence (DNA): TGTGCCAGCAGTCTTGGGACAGGGGGCTTCTACGAGCAGTACTTC. Translated: CASSLGTGGFYEQYF.